The 15 T cell receptor beta chains reported below all come from one sample, sequenced in a study of human T cells and chemical hapten exposure. Time point specified: healthy volunteer bleed at 2 weeks. Unfractionated whole blood served as the source for total RNA extraction. TCRdb analysed the RACE reads with MiXCR anew, one entry per CDR3 protein. Of 130,000 or so distinct CDR3 sequences listed, about 9% are singletons. Sequencing was carried out using whole blood. These receptors all stem from a male donor in good health. Some clones in this sample may be carry-over from other donors' samples.

This clonotype was observed a few times. The chain carries TRBV12-3 or TRBV12-4 and TRBJ2-1, with TRBD2 matching over 9 bases. Unmatched junction bases numbered 2, after V lost 1 base and J lost 4 bases. The CDR3 has 15 amino acids. The CDR3 spells CASSLGRGGYNEQFF. As DNA, the CDR3 is TGTGCCAGCAGTTTAGGGCGGGGGGGTTACAATGAGCAGTTCTTC.

A few counts support this clonotype. This chain links TRBV19 with TRBJ2-3, with 8 positions matching TRBD1. The CDR3 has 15 residues. V shed 4 bases, J shed 3 bases, and the junction held 6 bases outside the gene matches. Germline lookup yields CDR1 LNHDA and CDR2 SQIVND (reference sequence). CDR3: CASSTRQGSTDTQYF. CDR3 bases: TGTGCCAGTAGTACACGACAGGGGAGTACAGATACGCAGTATTTT.

This clonotype was detected only a few times. V and J are TRBV5-1 and TRBJ2-5; TRBD1 might be the D (8 bases). The CDR3 loop spans 16 amino acids. Germline assignment: CDR1 SGHRS and CDR2 YFSETQ. V was shortened by 5 bases and J by 2 bases, with 19 bases between the two germline ends. In nucleotides, the CDR3 is TGCGCCAGCAGTCACATTGGACAGGGACTACAAGAGACCCAGTACTTC. It translates to CASSHIGQGLQETQYF.

This clonotype has a handful of counts. CDR3 sequence reads: CASSPRDRGNTEAFF. The CDR3 DNA sequence: TGCGCCAGCAGCCCGCGGGACAGGGGGAACACTGAAGCTTTCTTT. The chain recombines TRBV5-1 with TRBJ1-1; 10 bases agree with TRBD1. The germline CDR1 and CDR2 sequences are SGHRS and YFSETQ. With 4 bases clipped from V and 1 base from J, the junction kept 4 bases outside the gene matches. The CDR3 covers 15 residues.

This clonotype has more than one count but fewer than ten. The chain couples TRBV7-9 to TRBJ1-1; 7 nucleotides line up with TRBD1. Germline loops: CDR1 SEHNR, CDR2 FQNEAQ (reference sequence). This CDR3 is 15 amino acids long. V lost 3 bases and J lost 6; bases outside the gene matches: 10. The CDR3 sequence: CASSLPTGLRAEAFF. DNA for the CDR3: TGTGCCAGCAGCTTGCCGACAGGGCTAAGGGCTGAAGCTTTCTTT.

In this sample, this clonotype turned up a few times. The chain carries TRBV7-2 and TRBJ2-3; TRBD2 matches 7 bases. V gave up 1 base and J gave up 4 bases; unmatched junction bases: 5. The CDR3 totals 15 residues. Germline V gene sequence: CDR1 SGHTA, CDR2 FQGNSA. The CDR3 loop reads CASSLVAGAPDTQYF. The CDR3 DNA reads TGTGCCAGCAGCTTAGTGGCGGGAGCACCAGATACGCAGTATTTT. The entire variable domain, with the rest obtained from reference TRBV7-2 and TRBJ2-3, is as follows: GAGVSQSPSNKVTEKGKDVELRCDPISGHTALYWYRQSLGQGLEFLIYFQGNSAPDKSGLPSDRFSAERTGGSVSTLTIQRTQQEDSAVYLCASSLVAGAPDTQYFGPGTRLTVL.

This clonotype was observed many times. The chain combines TRBV7-2 with TRBJ1-1, with D possibly TRBD1 on 5 matching bases. This CDR3 spans 12 amino acids. Germline V gene lookup returns CDR1 SGHTA and CDR2 FQGNSA. V was trimmed by 3 bases and J by 8 bases, leaving 10 bases between them. CDR3 sequence (DNA): TGTGCCAGCAGCTTCCAGGGAAAGGAAGCTTTCTTT. Its translation: CASSFQGKEAFF.

This clonotype was counted between two and nine times. The chain links TRBV2 to TRBJ2-1; no clear D gene. Trimming cost V 5 bases and J 1 base, with 9 bases left between them. Germline V CDR1 and CDR2: SNHLY, FYNNEI. This CDR3 has 14 amino acids. This CDR3 reads CASSHATSYNEQFF. The CDR3 DNA reads as TGTGCCAGCAGTCATGCCACTTCCTACAATGAGCAGTTCTTC.

This clonotype was seen only a few times. The chain joins TRBV4-2 to TRBJ2-6; D is unresolved. The V gene lost 0 bases and the J gene lost 0 bases, with 3 bases spanning the gap. Germline CDR1 is LGHNA and CDR2 is YNFKEQ. The CDR3 has 15 amino acids. CDR3 region: CASSQDNSGANVLTF. CDR3 DNA: TGTGCCAGCAGCCAAGACAACTCTGGGGCCAACGTCCTGACTTTC.

The V and J genes are TRBV7-2 and TRBJ1-5; the match to TRBD1 covers 9 bases. The CDR3 length is 14 residues. The J segment lost 6 bases and the V segment lost 6 bases, leaving 6 bases of the junction unmatched. CDR1 and CDR2 (germline): SGHTA, FQGNSA. The CDR3 spells CASRLTGGGQPQHF. DNA of the CDR3: TGTGCCAGCAGGCTGACAGGGGGGGGTCAGCCCCAGCATTTT.

The chain links TRBV4-1 to TRBJ1-1, with 7 bases matching TRBD1. The CDR3 is 13 residues long. CDR1 and CDR2 (germline): MGHRA, YSYEKL. J lost 5 bases, V lost 6 bases, and 6 bases had no gene match. The DNA of the CDR3 is TGCGCCAGCAGACCTACAGGGGTAACTGAAGCTTTCTTT. Translation gives CASRPTGVTEAFF.

In this sample, this clonotype turned up a few times. The chain carries TRBV6-5 and TRBJ2-1; 10 bases align to TRBD1. Trimming at V came to 6 bases and at J to 8 bases, leaving 7 bases not matched to a gene. CDR3 size: 14 residues. Germline loops: CDR1 MNHEY, CDR2 SVGAGI. CDR3 DNA: TGTGCCAGCAGAGGGACAGGGGTACGGGATGAGCAGTTCTTC. It yields the protein CASRGTGVRDEQFF.

This clonotype came up many times. J is TRBJ2-3 and V is TRBV10-3; D remains ambiguous. V was clipped by 4 bases and J by 5 bases, with 13 bases between them. The CDR3 sequence is 14 residues long. From germline, CDR1 is ENHRY and CDR2 SYGVKD. CDR3 sequence (DNA): TGTGCCATCAGTGGAGAACCGGAAGGAGATACGCAGTATTTT. Its translation: CAISGEPEGDTQYF.

Many counts were recorded for this clonotype. The V gene is TRBV7-9, the J gene TRBJ2-7; perhaps D is TRBD1 or TRBD2 (5 bases each). CDR1 and CDR2 (germline): SEHNR, FQNEAQ (reference sequence). Trimming removed 2 bases from V and 4 bases from J, with 15 bases in between. This CDR3 has 15 residues. The CDR3 here is CASSLSGREIYEQYF. CDR3 nucleotides: TGTGCCAGCAGCTTATCGGGACGGGAAATTTACGAGCAGTACTTC.

The sample holds many counts of this clonotype. The chain couples TRBV7-2 to TRBJ2-5; tentative D call: TRBD2 (6 bases). In germline, CDR1 is SGHTA, CDR2 FQGNSA. Trimming stripped 0 bases from V and 3 bases from J, with 8 bases between. The CDR3 totals 14 residues. The chain's CDR3 is CASSLASGEETQYF. CDR3 nucleotide sequence: TGTGCCAGCAGCTTAGCGTCGGGGGAAGAGACCCAGTACTTC.